These 16 T cell receptor beta chains were all obtained from the same sample, sequenced in a study of OX40 agonist ivuxolimab in advanced cancers. Measured with immunoSEQ multiplex PCR; TCRdb has only the in-frame clones, and not every one. The sample has approximately 77,000 clones, about 80% seen once. The sequencing used CD4+ or CD8+ T cells sorted from blood, collected in a trial of the OX40 agonist ivuxolimab. These receptors were taken from an adult with an advanced solid tumor such as melanoma, head and neck, liver or kidney cancer.

The chain employs TRBV5-1 and TRBJ1-1, with D perhaps matching TRBD1 (6 bases). Germline V lookup: CDR1 SGHRS, CDR2 YFSETQ. V was pared by 3 bases and J by 0 bases, with 9 bases between. The CDR3 loop spans 14 amino acids. CDR3 protein: CASSSDRMNTEAFF. DNA for the CDR3: TGCGCCAGCAGCTCCGACAGGATGAACACTGAAGCTTTCTTT. The full variable domain, rest sourced from reference TRBV5-1 and TRBJ1-1, is KAGVTQTPRYLIKTRGQQVTLSCSPISGHRSVSWYQQTPGQGLQFLFEYFSETQRNKGNFPGRFSGRQFSNSRSEMNVSTLELGDSALYLCASSSDRMNTEAFFGQGTRLTVV.

The genes are TRBV9 and TRBJ1-2, with 7 bases matching TRBD1. The CDR3 sequence is 14 residues long. Per the germline V gene, CDR1 is SGDLS and CDR2 is YYNGEE. J was trimmed by 8 bases and V by 4 bases; bases with no gene match: 11. CDR3 amino acids: CASSPFTGALGYTF. CDR3 in DNA: TGTGCCAGCAGCCCTTTTACAGGGGCATTAGGCTACACCTTC. The full variable domain, in which reference TRBV9 and TRBJ1-2 provide the parts outside the CDR3, is DSGVTQTPKHLITATGQRVTLRCSPRSGDLSVYWYQQSLDQGLQFLIQYYNGEERAKGNILERFSAQQFPDLHSELNLSSLELGDSALYFCASSPFTGALGYTFGSGTRLTVV.

CDR3 DNA sequence: TGTGCCAGTAGTCCCCCGGGCCGGCAGCCCCAGCATTTT. It yields the protein CASSPPGRQPQHF. This chain joins TRBV19 and TRBJ1-5; D gene ambiguous. Looked up from germline, CDR1 is LNHDA and CDR2 is SQIVND (reference sequence). V lost 5 bases to trimming and J lost 7 bases, with 12 bases between them. This CDR3 is built from 13 residues.

The chain uses TRBV10-3 and TRBJ1-5, with a tentative D call TRBD1 (6 bases). Per germline, CDR1 ENHRY and CDR2 SYGVKD. V was pared by 2 bases and J by 0 bases, with 20 bases between. The CDR3 has 19 residues. This CDR3 reads CAISEGQSINSDSNQPQHF. Here the CDR3 DNA reads TGTGCCATCAGTGAGGGACAGAGTATCAATTCCGATAGCAATCAGCCCCAGCATTTT.

This clone was counted a few times. This sequence joins TRBV13 and TRBJ2-1; D unresolved. The germline V gene encodes CDR1 PRHDT and CDR2 FYEKMQ (reference sequence). V lost 2 bases and J lost 1, with 15 bases in between. The CDR3 length is 17 residues. The CDR3 is CASSLYPSGRSYNEQFF. The CDR3 DNA follows: TGTGCCAGCAGCTTATATCCCTCTGGAAGATCCTACAATGAGCAGTTCTTC.

The V gene is TRBV7-2, the J gene TRBJ2-2; D unresolved. This CDR3 comprises 13 residues. Germline assignment: CDR1 SGHTA and CDR2 FQGNSA. Trimming cost V 4 bases and J 2 bases, with 5 bases left between them. The CDR3 bases are TGTGCCAGCAGCTCGGATAACACCGGGGAGCTGTTTTTT. Translating it yields CASSSDNTGELFF. The variable domain in full, with the rest retrieved from reference TRBV7-2 and TRBJ2-2, is GAGVSQSPSNKVTEKGKDVELRCDPISGHTALYWYRQSLGQGLEFLIYFQGNSAPDKSGLPSDRFSAERTGGSVSTLTIQRTQQEDSAVYLCASSSDNTGELFFGEGSRLTVL.

This chain connects TRBV25-1 to TRBJ2-1; D ambiguous. Germline values: CDR1 MGHDK, CDR2 SYGVNS. The CDR3 has 13 residues. V shed 4 bases and J shed 8 bases, with 12 bases lying between them. The CDR3: CASSGRRLDEQFF. The CDR3, as DNA: TGTGCCAGCAGTGGCCGCCGCCTGGATGAGCAGTTCTTC.

The rearrangement uses TRBV15 and TRBJ1-5; D perhaps matches TRBD1 (6 bases). CDR1 LNHNV and CDR2 YYDKDF come from the germline V gene (reference sequence). The CDR3 spans 15 residues. The V and J ends lost 1 base and 6 bases respectively, with 13 bases between them. In nucleotides, the CDR3 is TGTGCCACCAGCAGAGGCTCAGGGGAAGGTCAGCCCCAGCATTTT. It encodes CATSRGSGEGQPQHF.

This chain links TRBV7-9 with TRBJ1-5; possible D gene TRBD1, 6 bases. The germline V and J ends were trimmed by 8 bases and 4 bases, with 15 bases remaining between them. The germline CDR1 and CDR2 sequences are SEHNR and FQNEAQ (reference sequence). The length of the CDR3 is 14 residues. As DNA, the CDR3 is TGTGCCAGCGCACAGGGAGGGGAAAATCAGCCCCAGCATTTT. Encoded protein: CASAQGGENQPQHF. Full variable domain (missing parts from reference TRBV7-9 and TRBJ1-5): DTGVSQNPRHKITKRGQNVTFRCDPISEHNRLYWYRQTLGQGPEFLTYFQNEAQLEKSRLLSDRFSAERPKGSFSTLEIQRTEQGDSAMYLCASAQGGENQPQHFGDGTRLSIL.

V gene TRBV5-6 combines with J gene TRBJ1-2, with 10 bases that match TRBD1. The CDR3 is 14 amino acids. Germline lookup yields CDR1 SGHDT and CDR2 YYEEEE. V was pared by 5 bases and J by 4 bases, with 5 bases of the junction left unmatched. The CDR3 loop reads CASRLDRGTYGYTF. CDR3 nucleotide sequence: TGTGCCAGCAGACTGGACAGGGGGACCTATGGCTACACCTTC.

The chain uses TRBV7-9 and TRBJ2-6; 7 nucleotides align to TRBD2. V shed 5 bases and J 0 bases; nucleotides not matched to a gene: 7. CDR1 and CDR2 from the germline V gene are SEHNR and FQNEAQ (reference sequence). This CDR3 spans 17 amino acids. CDR3 sequence reads: CASSPVGGVSGANVLTF. CDR3 bases: TGTGCCAGCAGCCCCGTGGGGGGGGTCTCTGGGGCCAACGTCCTGACTTTC.

V is TRBV28 and J is TRBJ1-5; no clear D gene. The ends were cut back, 4 bases at V and 4 bases at J, with 14 bases in the middle. Germline loops: CDR1 MDHEN, CDR2 SYDVKM. This CDR3 region has 15 residues. CDR3 DNA sequence: TGTGCCAGCAGTTCCGCGAGGCAGCCTAATCAGCCCCAGCATTTT. Its protein product is CASSSARQPNQPQHF.

The rearrangement joins TRBV13 to TRBJ2-3; 10 bases agree with TRBD2. This CDR3 has 17 residues. Per the germline V gene, CDR1 is PRHDT and CDR2 is FYEKMQ (reference sequence). With V trimmed by 3 bases and J by 5 bases, 11 bases remained unmatched. The CDR3 DNA sequence: TGTGCCAGCAGCTTTAGGGGAAGCGGGAGGGCCAAAGATACGCAGTATTTT. This codes for CASSFRGSGRAKDTQYF.

CDR3 residues: CASSRDGLYEMDGYTF. The CDR3 DNA is TGCGCCAGCAGTCGTGACGGACTCTATGAGATGGATGGCTACACCTTC. The rearrangement joins TRBV5-1 to TRBJ1-2, with D uncertain. Trimming left V 5 bases short and J 6 bases short, with 23 bases between. CDR1 and CDR2 (germline): SGHRS, YFSETQ. The CDR3 runs to 16 residues.

This chain uses TRBV5-4 with TRBJ1-1; D call uncertain. Germline V gives CDR1 SGHNT, CDR2 YYREEE (reference sequence). Trimming shortened V by 0 bases and J by 3 bases, and 6 bases separated the two germline ends. The CDR3 runs to 13 residues. The CDR3 region is CASSLDGYTEAFF. The CDR3 nucleotides are TGTGCCAGCAGCTTGGACGGTTACACTGAAGCTTTCTTT.

This chain links TRBV10-3 with TRBJ1-1; 10 nucleotides line up with TRBD1. The J segment lost 3 bases and the V segment lost 4 bases, leaving 2 bases of the junction unmatched. CDR1 ENHRY and CDR2 SYGVKD come from the germline V gene. The CDR3 consists of 14 residues. CDR3 sequence: CAISGGTGDTEAFF. In DNA, the CDR3 is TGTGCCATCAGTGGTGGGACAGGGGACACTGAAGCTTTCTTT.